This T cell receptor (beta chain) was recovered during a study of cytomegalovirus exposure and HLA in healthy donors. Across the study: One earlier analysis, a look at 200 million or so T cells, found some 100 million unique TCR beta sequences. Study conclusions and caveats: According to reports, the classifier identified cytomegalovirus status with high specificity and sensitivity. HLA-A and HLA-B allele assignments for most subjects were reportedly predicted accurately using TCR beta sequences.

On this clone itself: Its specificity is not known.

The germline V gene encodes CDR1 MGHRA and CDR2 YSYEKL. The CDR3 contains 19 residues. Deletions cut 0 bases from V and 0 bases from J, with 18 bases between. PCR used 60 Vbeta primers and 13 Jbeta primers. Generated by immunoSEQ multiplex PCR, the TCRdb table keeps only in-frame clones and is missing some. Here the sample spans some 130,000 clones, 80% being singletons. Sequenced material: PBMCs. The TCR was taken from a man aged 25-45 years in good health and CMV-seronegative. This sequence joins TRBV4-1 and TRBJ2-4; D ambiguous. CDR3 residues: CASSQDLGRLLVAKNIQYF. Written as DNA, the CDR3 is TGCGCCAGCAGCCAAGATCTAGGCCGTCTTCTTGTAGCCAAAAACATTCAGTACTTC.